This T cell receptor (beta chain) was sequenced during a study of T cell repertoires in aging, cancer and after chemotherapy. There are 15 residues in the CDR3. The V gene end was trimmed by 4 bases and the J gene end by 6 bases; junction bases not matched to a gene: 8. Germline V gives CDR1 LGHNA, CDR2 YSLEER. TRB rearrangements spanning V, D and J were amplified using mixed TRB-A/B primers. TCRdb fed the multiplex PCR reads into MiXCR, producing one record per CDR3 protein. The sample lists 10,000 to 15,000 distinct CDR3 sequences, around 30% seen once, with less than 10% in the top ten. The study, taken as a whole, reports: These repertoire data do not allow conclusions about immunological memory after chemotherapy. Healthy donors lost TCR diversity with age mainly through richness, cancer patients through richness and evenness. Lymphoid organ infiltration in hematological cancer patients may impair thymic emigration or peripheral T cell expansion.

TCR beta rearrangements were amplified from peripheral blood genomic DNA. Comments on this clonotype: Its specificity is not known.

The chain carries TRBV4-3 and TRBJ2-2, with 7 bases that match TRBD2. This TCR derives from a human donor with a blood cancer. The sequenced material came from blood. The CDR3 protein is CASSPVYGGSGELFF. The CDR3 DNA is TGCGCCAGCAGCCCCGTCTACGGGGGGTCCGGGGAGCTGTTTTTT.